The 24 T cell receptor beta chains below all came from one sample that was sequenced in a study of blood T cell repertoires in COVID-19. Measured with immunoSEQ multiplex PCR; TCRdb has only the in-frame clones, and not every one. Among approximately 41,000 clones, about four fifths were seen once, and the ten largest hold 35% to 45%. Sequenced sample: peripheral blood. The receptor set was obtained from a middle-aged man with active or convalescent COVID-19.

The chain links TRBV6-2 or TRBV6-3 to TRBJ1-1, with D perhaps matching TRBD1 (5 bases). The CDR3 consists of 13 residues. The ends were cut back, 1 base at V and 7 bases at J, with 10 bases in the middle. Germline CDR1 and CDR2: MNHEY and SVGEGT. CDR3 in DNA: TGTGCCAGCAGTTACTTGGCAGGGTTTGAAGCTTTCTTT. Translation gives CASSYLAGFEAFF.

This clone was seen only once. The J gene is TRBJ2-7, the V gene TRBV4-2, with D perhaps TRBD1 (6 bases). V gave up 5 bases and J gave up 2 bases, with 16 bases separating them. Germline CDR1 LGHNA, CDR2 YNFKEQ. This CDR3 comprises 15 residues. The CDR3 loop is CASSEDRDTTYEQYF. CDR3 bases: TGTGCCAGCAGCGAGGACAGAGACACTACCTACGAGCAGTACTTC.

This clone was seen more than once but under ten times. The chain couples TRBV6-5 to TRBJ2-7; maybe TRBD1 (5 bases). Trimming took off 6 bases at V and 3 bases at J, with 9 bases between the two ends. The CDR3 has 12 amino acids. The V gene's germline CDR1 is MNHEY and CDR2 SVGAGI. Here the CDR3 DNA reads TGTGCCAGCAGCCTCGACAGCTACGAGCAGTACTTC. Translated, it gives CASSLDSYEQYF.

This sequence joins TRBV5-1 and TRBJ1-1; D possibly corresponds to TRBD1 (6 bases). Germline V gene sequence: CDR1 SGHRS, CDR2 YFSETQ. CDR3 length: 15 residues. The ends were cut back, 4 bases at V and 3 bases at J, with 16 bases in the middle. The CDR3 DNA follows: TGCGCCAGCAGCCCCGGACAGACCGGGGACACTGAAGCTTTCTTT. Translation gives CASSPGQTGDTEAFF.

This rearrangement joins TRBV6-1 to TRBJ1-2, with TRBD1 identical over 7 bases. Germline CDR1 reads MNHNS; CDR2 reads SASEGT. The length of the CDR3 is 14 residues. The V and J ends lost 3 bases and 8 bases, in that order; junction bases with no gene match: 9. In DNA form, the CDR3 reads TGTGCCAGCAGTGAGGAGGCAGGGGGTCAAGGCTACACCTTC. It specifies CASSEEAGGQGYTF.

The chain employs TRBV7-2 and TRBJ2-2; 8 nucleotides agree with TRBD1. Germline V gene sequence: CDR1 SGHTA, CDR2 FQGNSA. The CDR3 length is 16 residues. With 2 bases clipped from V and 4 bases from J, the junction kept 6 bases outside the gene matches. The CDR3 nucleotides read TGTGCCAGCAGCTTATTCAGGGGGCGTACCACCGGGGAGCTGTTTTTT. Translation gives CASSLFRGRTTGELFF.

The chain carries TRBV11-3 and TRBJ2-5; D remains ambiguous. This CDR3 contains 13 residues. Germline CDR1 SGHNT, CDR2 YENEEA. V was trimmed by 8 bases and J by 5 bases, leaving 15 bases between them. This chain's CDR3 is CASSPFTEETQYF. The CDR3 nucleotides read TGTGCCAGCTCCCCCTTTACCGAGGAGACCCAGTACTTC.

About this clone: Distinct nucleotide sequences in the sample also encode this CDR3. This chain connects TRBV4-1 to TRBJ1-1, with D unclear. Germline-derived CDR1 and CDR2 are MGHRA and YSYEKL. The CDR3 runs to 15 residues. The V gene lost 1 base and the J gene lost 1 base, with 10 bases spanning the gap. The chain's CDR3 is CASSQGGPANTEAFF. DNA for the CDR3: TGCGCCAGCAGCCAAGGAGGCCCGGCGAACACTGAAGCTTTCTTT.

The genes are TRBV5-1 and TRBJ1-2; D is ambiguous. The CDR3 covers 15 residues. Germline CDR1 reads SGHRS; CDR2 reads YFSETQ. Trimming stripped 3 bases from V and 1 base from J, with 13 bases between. CDR3 amino acids: CASSSAVGGNYGYTF. CDR3 DNA: TGCGCCAGCAGCTCAGCCGTCGGCGGTAACTATGGCTACACCTTC.

This clone was observed once. The chain carries TRBV4-3 and TRBJ2-7, with 13 bases identical to TRBD2. The CDR3 runs 15 residues. Germline CDR1 reads LGHNA; CDR2 reads YSLEER. The ends lost 4 bases at V and 4 bases at J; junction bases unmatched: 4. Here the CDR3 reads CASSPGTSGDYEQYF. The DNA of the CDR3 is TGCGCCAGCAGCCCAGGGACTAGCGGGGATTACGAGCAGTACTTC.

This clone came up a few times. The chain uses TRBV6-5 and TRBJ1-4; weak D call: TRBD1 (5 bases). V lost 6 bases, J lost 0 bases, and 11 bases lay in between. The CDR3 covers 15 residues. CDR1 is MNHEY and CDR2 is SVGAGI in the germline V gene. The CDR3 region has the DNA TGTGCCAGCAGGAGGACGGGGGCAACTAATGAAAAACTGTTTTTT. Its protein product is CASRRTGATNEKLFF.

The V and J genes are TRBV5-1 and TRBJ1-4; perhaps TRBD1 as D (5 bases). Trimming stripped 5 bases from V and 3 bases from J, with 14 bases between. The CDR3 contains 15 residues. Germline V gives CDR1 SGHRS, CDR2 YFSETQ. In DNA form, the CDR3 reads TGCGCCAGCAGTTCTTCAGGGCTGGCTAATGAAAAACTGTTTTTT. Translated: CASSSSGLANEKLFF.

J is TRBJ1-1 and V is TRBV10-3; weak D call: TRBD1 (5 bases). The germline V gene encodes CDR1 ENHRY and CDR2 SYGVKD. V gave up 2 bases and J gave up 4 bases, with 11 bases separating them. CDR3 length: 14 residues. The CDR3 spells CAISEGGMVTEAFF. CDR3 sequence (DNA): TGTGCCATCAGTGAGGGGGGGATGGTCACTGAAGCTTTCTTT.

The chain links TRBV5-1 to TRBJ2-2, with D perhaps TRBD2 (6 bases). CDR1 is SGHRS, CDR2 YFSETQ, per germline. The CDR3 consists of 14 residues. Trimming removed 4 bases from V and 7 bases from J, with 14 bases in between. The CDR3 sequence is CASSQKNSGGELFF. DNA for the CDR3: TGCGCCAGCAGCCAAAAAAATAGCGGCGGGGAGCTGTTTTTT.

V usage is TRBV11-2 and J usage is TRBJ2-2; a possible D gene is TRBD2 (5 bases). CDR3 length equals 14 residues. From germline, CDR1 is SGHAT and CDR2 FQNNGV. V lost 1 base, J lost 4 bases, and 7 bases lay in between. The DNA of the CDR3 is TGTGCCAGCAGCTTAGCTAGCCCCACCGGGGAGCTGTTTTTT. This codes for CASSLASPTGELFF.

This clone was seen only a few times. The genes are TRBV7-8 and TRBJ1-1, with 11 bases identical to TRBD1. Looked up from germline, CDR1 is SGHVS and CDR2 is FQNEAQ. J gave up 5 bases and V 2 bases, and 7 bases lay outside the gene matches. There are 16 residues in the CDR3. The CDR3 sequence is CASSLNVGTGGTEAFF. The CDR3 DNA follows: TGTGCCAGCAGCTTAAACGTCGGGACAGGGGGGACTGAAGCTTTCTTT.

The rearrangement links TRBV19 to TRBJ1-1; D not resolved. CDR1 is LNHDA, CDR2 SQIVND, per germline (reference sequence). V shed 5 bases and J shed 1 base, with 20 bases lying between them. The CDR3 is 17 residues long. The CDR3 protein is CASSVIGSANRNTEAFF. The CDR3 DNA is TGTGCCAGTAGTGTCATCGGATCAGCAAACAGGAACACTGAAGCTTTCTTT.

The chain combines TRBV7-3 with TRBJ1-3; 7 bases line up with TRBD1. Germline V CDR1 and CDR2: SGHTA, FQGTGA. The length of the CDR3 is 13 residues. V shed 6 bases and J 8 bases; nucleotides not matched to a gene: 7. Here the CDR3 reads CASSSDRDDTIYF. Here the CDR3 DNA reads TGTGCCAGCAGTTCCGACAGGGATGACACCATATATTTT.

The CDR3 loop reads CASRVSNSGNTIYF. The CDR3 DNA reads as TGTGCCAGCAGAGTCAGTAACTCTGGAAACACCATATATTTT. The chain carries TRBV28 and TRBJ1-3, with D unclear. Germline-derived CDR1 and CDR2 are MDHEN and SYDVKM. The CDR3 sequence is 14 residues long. The V end was cut by 6 bases, the J end by 0 bases, with 9 bases between. The complete variable domain, with remaining parts taken from reference TRBV28 and TRBJ1-3, reads DVKVTQSSRYLVKRTGEKVFLECVQDMDHENMFWYRQDPGLGLRLIYFSYDVKMKEKGDIPEGYSVSREKKERFSLILESASTNQTSMYLCASRVSNSGNTIYFGEGSWLTVV.

This clone was recorded only once. This chain links TRBV18 with TRBJ1-2; tentative D call: TRBD1 (6 bases). This CDR3 has 17 amino acids. Trimming cost V 3 bases and J 3 bases, with 20 bases left between them. The germline V gene has CDR1 KGHSH and CDR2 LQKENI. The CDR3 protein is CASSPADRLRTYYGYTF. For the CDR3, the DNA is TGTGCCAGCTCACCTGCGGACAGATTACGAACCTACTATGGCTACACCTTC.

The chain couples TRBV3-1 (or the pseudogene TRBV3-2) to TRBJ2-4; the D gene is possibly TRBD1 (6 bases). The CDR3 runs 13 residues. Germline CDR1 reads LGHDT; CDR2 reads YNNKEL (reference sequence). The ends were cut back, 2 bases at V and 6 bases at J, with 8 bases in the middle. For the CDR3, the DNA is TGTGCCAGCAGCCAACAGGACAGAAACATTCAGTACTTC. Translating it yields CASSQQDRNIQYF.

This clone has a single count. J is TRBJ2-3 and V is TRBV15; 9 positions match TRBD2. V lost 0 bases and J lost 2; bases outside the gene matches: 6. The CDR3 totals 17 residues. The germline V gene encodes CDR1 LNHNV and CDR2 YYDKDF (reference sequence). CDR3 DNA sequence: TGTGCCACCAGCAGAGATATTGCGGGGGGGCCCACAGATACGCAGTATTTT. This encodes CATSRDIAGGPTDTQYF. The full variable domain, completed using reference TRBV15 and TRBJ2-3, is DAMVIQNPRYQVTQFGKPVTLSCSQTLNHNVMYWYQQKSSQAPKLLFHYYDKDFNNEADTPDNFQSRRPNTSFCFLDIRSPGLGDTAMYLCATSRDIAGGPTDTQYFGPGTRLTVL.

The gene calls are TRBV7-8 and TRBJ1-5; D remains ambiguous. Germline-derived CDR1 and CDR2 are SGHVS and FQNEAQ. V lost 1 base and J 5 bases, leaving 6 bases between the germline ends. This CDR3 is 13 amino acids long. The CDR3 nucleotides are TGTGCCAGCAGCTTAGGGCCACATCAGCCCCAGCATTTT. Translation: CASSLGPHQPQHF.

The CDR3: CATSRTSGGAETQYF. As DNA, the CDR3 is TGTGCCACCAGCAGGACTAGCGGGGGGGCAGAGACCCAGTACTTC. The chain uses TRBV15 and TRBJ2-5; TRBD2 matches 14 bases. After removal of 3 bases from V and 4 bases from J, the junction contained 1 base not matched to a gene. The CDR3 is 15 amino acids. Germline CDR1 is LNHNV and CDR2 is YYDKDF (reference sequence).